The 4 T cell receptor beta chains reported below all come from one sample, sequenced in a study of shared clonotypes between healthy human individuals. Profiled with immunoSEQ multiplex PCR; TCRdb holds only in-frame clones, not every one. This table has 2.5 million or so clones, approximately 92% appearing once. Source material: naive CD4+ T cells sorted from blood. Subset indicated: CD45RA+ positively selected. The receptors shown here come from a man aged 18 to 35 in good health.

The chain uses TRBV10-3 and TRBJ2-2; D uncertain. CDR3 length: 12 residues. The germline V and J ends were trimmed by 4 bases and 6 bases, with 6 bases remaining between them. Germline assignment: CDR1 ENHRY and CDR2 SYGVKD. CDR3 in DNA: TGTGCCATCAGTGGGATTGCCGGGGAGCTGTTTTTT. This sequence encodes CAISGIAGELFF.

CDR3: CASSSGDYSNQPQHF. The CDR3 nucleotides are TGTGCCAGCAGTTCAGGGGATTATAGCAATCAGCCCCAGCATTTT. The chain carries TRBV28 and TRBJ1-5; a weak D match, TRBD1 (6 bases). The CDR3 is 15 amino acids. Trimming removed 4 bases at V and 0 bases at J, with 10 bases between. Germline CDR1 reads MDHEN; CDR2 reads SYDVKM.

CDR3 DNA: TGTGCCAGCAGTTTATCCCGGGACAGGGGAATTGGGCAGTACTTC. As protein: CASSLSRDRGIGQYF. The rearrangement links TRBV28 to TRBJ2-7; 10 positions match TRBD1. The CDR3 is 15 residues long. The V gene's germline CDR1 is MDHEN and CDR2 SYDVKM. With 1 base clipped from V and 9 bases from J, the junction kept 9 bases outside the gene matches.

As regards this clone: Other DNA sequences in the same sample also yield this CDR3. The CDR3 sequence is CASSLGSPSGNTIYF. The CDR3 DNA reads as TGCGCCAGCAGCTTGGGCAGCCCCTCTGGAAACACCATATATTTT. V and J are TRBV5-1 and TRBJ1-3; D gene uncertain. The CDR3 totals 15 residues. Germline V CDR1 and CDR2: SGHRS, YFSETQ. V shed 0 bases and J shed 0 bases, with 7 bases lying between them.